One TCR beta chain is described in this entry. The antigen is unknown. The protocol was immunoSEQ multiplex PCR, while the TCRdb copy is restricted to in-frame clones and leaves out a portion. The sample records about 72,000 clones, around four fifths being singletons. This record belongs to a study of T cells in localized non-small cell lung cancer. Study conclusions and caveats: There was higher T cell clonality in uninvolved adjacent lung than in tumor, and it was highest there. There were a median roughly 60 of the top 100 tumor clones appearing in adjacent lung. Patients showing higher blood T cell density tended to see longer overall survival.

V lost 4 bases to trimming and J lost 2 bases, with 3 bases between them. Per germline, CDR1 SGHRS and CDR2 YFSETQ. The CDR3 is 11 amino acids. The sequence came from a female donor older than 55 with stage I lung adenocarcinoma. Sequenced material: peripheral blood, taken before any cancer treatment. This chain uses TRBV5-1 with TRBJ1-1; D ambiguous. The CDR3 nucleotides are TGCGCCAGCAGCACTAACACTGAAGCTTTCTTT. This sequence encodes CASSTNTEAFF.